This is a list of T cell receptor beta chains from one sample in a study of T cell responses to AZD1222 COVID-19 vaccine. Assay: immunoSEQ multiplex PCR; the TCRdb copy retains only in-frame clones and omits some. The sample gives about 100,000 clones, about 87% of which show up once; around 4.4% is in the top ten. Material: peripheral blood, obtained on day 0 of MenACWY control vaccination. These TCRs come from an adult in good health. CDR3s include the opening cysteine and the closing phenylalanine or tryptophan. The D gene is left open where the match is weak. Size is omitted from some rows. Given values are once, few, many or a class for expanded clones.

TRBJ2-5	NA	NA	TRBV7-9	CASSFGGETQYF	TGTGCCAGCAGCTTCGGGGGAGAGACCCAGTACTTC
TRBJ2-7	NA	NA	TRBV19	CASTPGGSSYEQYF	TGTGCCAGTACCCCAGGGGGGTCCTCCTACGAGCAGTACTTC
TRBJ1-5	NA	NA	TRBV3-1/TRBV3-2	CASSPNLVQPQHF	TGTGCCAGCAGCCCAAATCTCGTTCAGCCCCAGCATTTT
TRBJ1-6	NA	NA	TRBV6-1	CASSEVRGSSTLHF	TGTGCCAGCAGTGAAGTCAGGGGAAGCTCAACCCTCCACTTT
TRBJ2-5	NA	NA	TRBV4-1	CASSQARLEVETQYF	TGCGCCAGCAGCCAAGCCAGGCTGGAGGTGGAGACCCAGTACTTC
TRBJ2-7	NA	NA	TRBV15	CATSRGGDVLEQYF	TGTGCCACCAGCAGAGGAGGGGACGTCCTGGAGCAGTACTTC
TRBJ1-3	few	NA	TRBV9	CASSARGSSGNTIYF	TGTGCCAGCAGCGCCAGGGGCTCCTCTGGAAACACCATATATTTT
TRBJ1-3	medium-sized	NA	TRBV7-2	CASSLGNSGNTIYF	TGTGCCAGCAGCTTAGGTAACTCCGGAAACACCATATATTTT
TRBJ1-3	NA	NA	TRBV5-5	CASSLQPSNSGNTIYF	TGTGCCAGCAGCTTGCAACCGTCTAATTCTGGAAACACCATATATTTT
TRBJ2-3	NA	NA	TRBV30	CAWTTPGTSTDTQYF	TGTGCCTGGACCACCCCAGGGACTAGCACAGATACGCAGTATTTT
TRBJ1-5	NA	NA	TRBV28	CASTQVGGQPQHF	TGTGCCAGCACCCAGGTGGGGGGACAGCCCCAGCATTTT
TRBJ1-5	NA	NA	TRBV6-5	CASSYSQVSNQPQHF	TGTGCCAGCAGTTACTCCCAGGTTAGCAATCAGCCCCAGCATTTT
TRBJ1-1	NA	NA	TRBV5-1	CASSSDGQTEAFF	TGCGCCAGCAGCTCAGACGGACAGACTGAAGCTTTCTTT
TRBJ2-3	NA	NA	TRBV10-2	CASSERADPSTDTQYF	TGCGCCAGCAGTGAGAGGGCGGACCCTAGCACAGATACGCAGTATTTT
TRBJ2-7	few	TRBD1	TRBV4-3	CASSPGTGGSDEQYF	TGCGCCAGCAGCCCCGGGACAGGGGGTTCAGACGAGCAGTACTTC
TRBJ2-3	NA	TRBD2	TRBV7-9	CASSMLLAGGIADTQYF	TGTGCCAGCAGCATGCTACTAGCGGGGGGCATAGCAGATACGCAGTATTTT
TRBJ2-7	NA	NA	TRBV7-2	CASSLGGVISYEQYF	TGTGCCAGCAGCTTAGGCGGGGTAATCTCCTACGAGCAGTACTTC
TRBJ1-5	NA	NA	TRBV12-3/TRBV12-4	CASTWGTQPQHF	TGTGCCAGCACCTGGGGGACCCAGCCCCAGCATTTT
TRBJ1-2	NA	NA	TRBV19	CASIGSKTYGYTF	TGTGCCAGTATTGGTTCGAAGACCTATGGCTACACCTTC
TRBJ1-1	NA	TRBD1	TRBV18	CASSSDRGGTEAFF	TGTGCCAGCTCATCAGACAGGGGGGGGACTGAAGCTTTCTTT
TRBJ2-5	NA	TRBD2	TRBV28	CASTTQRGGMETQYF	TGTGCCAGCACCACCCAGAGGGGAGGGATGGAGACCCAGTACTTC
TRBJ2-3	NA	TRBD1	TRBV30	CAWSAGTGRYF	TGTGCCTGGAGTGCCGGGACAGGGAGGTATTTT
TRBJ1-1	once	NA	TRBV27	CASTGVREAFF	TGTGCCAGCACAGGGGTACGTGAAGCTTTCTTT
TRBJ2-5	once	NA	TRBV7-9	CASSLGHEWPETQYF	TGTGCCAGCAGCTTAGGACATGAATGGCCGGAGACCCAGTACTTC